The entry that follows covers one T cell receptor beta chain sequence. This entry belongs to a study of OX40 agonist ivuxolimab in advanced cancers. Profiling relied on immunoSEQ multiplex PCR, and the TCRdb table lists in-frame clones only, not all of them. The table has some 82,000 clones, nearly 95% seen once; the top ten hold approximately 9.9%. Germline CDR1 and CDR2: LGHNA and YNFKEQ. J was trimmed by 2 bases and V by 1 base; bases with no gene match: 5. The CDR3 consists of 16 residues. The TCR was taken from an adult with an advanced solid tumor such as melanoma, head and neck, liver or kidney cancer. Material: CD4+ or CD8+ T cells sorted from blood, obtained in a trial of the OX40 agonist ivuxolimab. The chain combines TRBV4-2 with TRBJ1-2; 9 bases align to TRBD1. In DNA, the CDR3 is TGTGCCAGCAGCCAAGGAGCGACAGGGGGGAACTATGGCTACACCTTC. Residues: CASSQGATGGNYGYTF.